This entry lists 9 T cell receptor beta chains sequenced from one sample in a study of blood T cell repertoires in COVID-19 (TCRdb year 2020). To prepare the library, the immunoSEQ multiplex PCR assay was applied. TCRdb retrieved this table from immuneACCESS and kept in-frame rearrangements only. Not all clones are present; in checked studies, unresolved V genes account for under half, and no reason is known for the remainder. A total of about 500,000 clones appear in this sample, roughly 87% of them only once. The top ten hold about 0.65% of the sample. The sequencing sample was made of PBMCs or T cells enriched from blood (not recorded which). The source of these receptors is a woman between 18 and 29 years old who had recovered from COVID-19.

This chain links TRBV3-1 (or the pseudogene TRBV3-2) with TRBJ2-5; tentatively, D is TRBD1 (6 bases). Trimming took 0 bases from V and 4 from J, leaving 18 bases between them. The CDR3 spans 17 residues. Per the germline V gene, CDR1 is LGHDT and CDR2 is YNNKEL (reference sequence). Here the CDR3 DNA reads TGTGCCAGCAGCCAAGATGAGACAGGAAGTCAAGGAGAGACCCAGTACTTC. It specifies CASSQDETGSQGETQYF.

This clone was seen a single time. The rearrangement links TRBV21-1 to TRBJ1-4; the listed D gene, TRBD1, was not tested against the DNA. TRBV21-1 is labeled a pseudogene. This CDR3 is 15 amino acids long. The CDR3 DNA reads TGTGCCAGCAGCCTGCACAGGGAAGGGGGTGAAAAACTGTTTTTT. Residues: CASSLHREGGEKLFF.

The rearrangement joins TRBV3-1 (or the pseudogene TRBV3-2) to TRBJ1-1; TRBD1 might be the D (6 bases). CDR1 and CDR2 (germline): LGHDT, YNNKEL (reference sequence). V lost 4 bases and J lost 1, with 16 bases in between. The CDR3 covers 16 residues. CDR3 sequence (DNA): TGTGCCAGCAGCCCTAAGCCGGGACACAAGAACACTGAAGCTTTCTTT. It is translated as CASSPKPGHKNTEAFF.

The chain couples TRBV18 to TRBJ2-1, with D maybe TRBD2 (6 bases). Trimming took 5 bases from V and 8 from J, leaving 19 bases between them. The germline V gene has CDR1 KGHSH and CDR2 LQKENI. The CDR3 is made up of 15 amino acids. The CDR3 sequence is CASSSAGPLVDEQFF. CDR3 bases: TGTGCCAGCTCATCGGCGGGGCCCCTTGTGGATGAGCAGTTCTTC.

J is TRBJ2-7 and V is TRBV28, with TRBD2 as a possible D gene (7 bases). CDR3 length: 16 residues. CDR1 is MDHEN, CDR2 SYDVKM, per germline. The V end lost 7 bases, the J end lost 0 bases, and 19 bases lay between the germline ends. The CDR3 loop reads CASIQRGAHPSYEQYF. CDR3 DNA sequence: TGTGCCAGCATCCAACGGGGGGCGCATCCCTCCTACGAGCAGTACTTC. The variable domain in full, with the rest retrieved from reference TRBV28 and TRBJ2-7, is DVKVTQSSRYLVKRTGEKVFLECVQDMDHENMFWYRQDPGLGLRLIYFSYDVKMKEKGDIPEGYSVSREKKERFSLILESASTNQTSMYLCASIQRGAHPSYEQYFGPGTRLTVT.

Turning to this clone: Other DNA sequences in this sample translate to the same CDR3. The rearrangement links TRBV4-1 to TRBJ1-1, with a possible D match to TRBD1 (6 bases). Trimming removed 3 bases from V and 5 bases from J, with 16 bases in between. CDR1 is MGHRA and CDR2 is YSYEKL in the germline V gene. The CDR3 has 15 residues. The CDR3 DNA reads as TGCGCCAGCAGCCAGGATGAGGGGCAGGGGACTGAAGCTTTCTTT. Translated: CASSQDEGQGTEAFF.

The rearrangement joins TRBV7-8 to TRBJ1-2, with D perhaps matching TRBD1 (5 bases). Trimming left V 0 bases short and J 6 bases short, with 8 bases between. Germline CDR1 SGHVS, CDR2 FQNEAQ. This CDR3 has 13 amino acids. The CDR3 region is CASSLAAGNGYTF. The DNA for the CDR3 is TGTGCCAGCAGCTTAGCGGCAGGGAATGGCTACACCTTC.

This rearrangement joins TRBV10-1 to TRBJ1-6, with 9 bases fitting TRBD1. Looked up from germline, CDR1 is WNHNN and CDR2 is SYGVQD (reference sequence). J was trimmed by 7 bases and V by 8 bases; bases with no gene match: 0. The CDR3 runs to 12 residues. In DNA form, the CDR3 reads TGCGCCAGCGGGACAGGGAATTCACCCCTCCACTTT. It is translated as CASGTGNSPLHF.

A word on this clone: In the same sample, other DNA sequences code for this CDR3. The rearrangement joins TRBV7-9 to TRBJ1-1, with D possibly TRBD1 on 5 matching bases. This CDR3 has 14 residues. The germline V gene has CDR1 SEHNR and CDR2 FQNEAQ (reference sequence). V lost 1 base, J lost 2 bases, and 8 bases lay in between. CDR3 loop: CASSLDQGNTEAFF. DNA of the CDR3: TGTGCCAGCAGCTTAGATCAGGGAAACACTGAAGCTTTCTTT.